This passage covers 12 T cell receptor beta chains from one sample sequenced in a study of cytomegalovirus exposure and HLA in healthy donors. Primers included in the PCR were 60 Vbeta and 13 Jbeta primers. Assay used: immunoSEQ multiplex PCR; TCRdb lists only in-frame clones, some missing. The sample lists hundreds of thousands of clones, 80% to 85% occurring once. Sequencing was done on a sample of PBMCs. The receptors shown here come from a boy between 2 and 10 years old in good health and CMV-seronegative.

This clone was counted a single time. Germline is not matched at one junction end, which may reflect a read error. The CDR3 DNA reads TGCAGTGCTCGACGGGACTACGAGCTGTTCTTC. Its translation: CSARRDYELFF. V gene TRBV20-1 combines with J gene TRBJ2-1, with TRBD2 matching over 7 bases. The CDR3 sequence is 11 residues long. The germline CDR1 and CDR2 sequences are DFQATT and SNEGSKA (reference sequence).

This chain uses TRBV6-4 with TRBJ2-7, with 7 bases aligning to TRBD2. The CDR3 contains 18 residues. The V and J ends lost 2 bases and 5 bases, in that order; junction bases with no gene match: 18. Germline values: CDR1 MRHNA, CDR2 SNTAGT. The CDR3, as DNA: TGTGCCAGCAGTGACCCGGCAGGGCATAAGCGGGGCCCTAACGAGCAGTACTTC. It yields the protein CASSDPAGHKRGPNEQYF.

This chain connects TRBV19 to TRBJ2-7; 7 nucleotides align to TRBD1. CDR3 length equals 13 residues. The V and J ends lost 3 bases and 5 bases, in that order; junction bases with no gene match: 4. Per the germline V gene, CDR1 is LNHDA and CDR2 is SQIVND (reference sequence). CDR3 region: CASSITQGDEQYF. The CDR3, as DNA: TGTGCCAGTAGTATCACTCAGGGGGACGAGCAGTACTTC.

The chain recombines TRBV7-8 with TRBJ2-7, with TRBD2 identical over 7 bases. V lost 3 bases to trimming and J lost 0 bases; unmatched junction nucleotides: 2. CDR3 length equals 14 residues. Germline assignment: CDR1 SGHVS and CDR2 FQNEAQ. The CDR3 DNA is TGTGCCAGCAGCTTGGGGGGGAACTCCTACGAGCAGTACTTC. This codes for CASSLGGNSYEQYF.

DNA of the CDR3: TGCGCCAGCAGCCAAGAAGCGAGGGTAGGCACAGATACGCAGTATTTT. This translates into CASSQEARVGTDTQYF. This chain joins TRBV5-1 and TRBJ2-3; TRBD2 might be the D (5 bases). Trimming took off 4 bases at V and 1 base at J, with 16 bases between the two ends. The CDR3 is 16 amino acids. Germline V CDR1 and CDR2: SGHRS, YFSETQ.

The chain couples TRBV7-9 to TRBJ2-3, with 7 bases aligning to TRBD2. CDR1 SEHNR and CDR2 FQNEAQ come from the germline V gene (reference sequence). With V trimmed by 4 bases and J by 5 bases, 9 bases remained unmatched. This CDR3 spans 15 amino acids. The CDR3 sequence is CASSSVAGVRDTQYF. CDR3 DNA sequence: TGTGCCAGCAGCTCGGTGGCGGGAGTGCGAGATACGCAGTATTTT.

Note on this clone: Other nucleotide sequences from this sample produce the same CDR3. The V call is TRBV5-4, the J call TRBJ2-3; no clear D. CDR1 and CDR2 from the germline V gene are SGHNT and YYREEE (reference sequence). V lost 0 bases and J 4 bases, leaving 3 bases between the germline ends. This CDR3 region has 12 residues. The CDR3 nucleotides read TGTGCCAGCAGCTTGGCTGCAGATACGCAGTATTTT. It specifies CASSLAADTQYF.

This clone occurred once. The genes are TRBV2 and TRBJ1-2; D is possibly TRBD1 (6 bases). CDR3 length: 14 amino acids. Deletions cut 8 bases from V and 3 bases from J, with 16 bases between. CDR1 and CDR2 from the germline V gene are SNHLY and FYNNEI. This CDR3 is CASALGGRDYGYTF. In DNA, the CDR3 is TGTGCCAGCGCCTTGGGGGGGCGCGACTATGGCTACACCTTC.

The genes are TRBV7-2 and TRBJ2-7; weak D call: TRBD2 (6 bases). The CDR3 length is 15 residues. The germline V and J ends were trimmed by 0 bases and 3 bases, with 12 bases remaining between them. Germline V gene data show CDR1 as SGHTA and CDR2 as FQGNSA. The CDR3 nucleotides read TGTGCCAGCAGCTTAGCGCGGGGCAGGAACTACGAGCAGTACTTC. It translates to CASSLARGRNYEQYF.

The chain recombines TRBV30 with TRBJ1-1, with D possibly TRBD1 on 6 matching bases. Deletions cut 4 bases from V and 1 base from J, with 10 bases between. The CDR3 has 13 residues. The germline CDR1 and CDR2 sequences are GTSNPN and SVGIG (reference sequence). CDR3 loop: CAWMEGGNTEAFF. In DNA, the CDR3 is TGTGCCTGGATGGAAGGGGGGAACACTGAAGCTTTCTTT.

This clone was counted a few times. The chain has TRBV6-1 and TRBJ2-1; 8 bases agree with TRBD1. CDR1 is MNHNS and CDR2 is SASEGT in the germline V gene. V trimming: 2 bases; J trimming: 7 bases; junction bases outside the gene matches: 7. The CDR3 covers 15 residues. CDR3 residues: CASSELRQGRNEQFF. In DNA form, the CDR3 reads TGTGCCAGCAGTGAACTGAGACAGGGGAGGAATGAGCAGTTCTTC.

V gene TRBV7-9 combines with J gene TRBJ2-3; TRBD2 aligns across 7 bases. CDR3 length: 15 amino acids. Germline assignment: CDR1 SEHNR and CDR2 FQNEAQ (reference sequence). The junction had 11 bases not matched to a gene; V was cut back by 6 bases and J by 5 bases. CDR3 coding DNA: TGTGCCAGCAGTCTTGCGGGAGTACGTGTAGATACGCAGTATTTT. This codes for CASSLAGVRVDTQYF.